The rows below give T cell receptor beta chains drawn from one sample of a study of blood T cell repertoires in COVID-19. The assay was immunoSEQ multiplex PCR, and TCRdb's table has in-frame clones only and misses some. The sample carries over 150,000 clones, about 80% recorded once. Source material: peripheral blood. Every receptor here comes from a woman aged 55-70 years with COVID-19, enrolled during active disease. The CDR3 runs from the conserved cysteine through the conserved F or W. The D gene is left open where the match is weak. The listing skips clone size in some rows; elsewhere it reads once, few, many or a size class.

D	size	J	V	CDR3	DNA
TRBD1	-	TRBJ2-7	TRBV5-1	CASSLTGTGRGPSYEQYF	TGCGCCAGCAGCCTTACCGGGACAGGGAGAGGACCCTCCTACGAGCAGTACTTC
TRBD2	-	TRBJ2-1	TRBV6-2/TRBV6-3	CASSPQTSGGANEQFF	TGTGCCAGCAGTCCCCAGACTAGCGGGGGGGCCAATGAGCAGTTCTTC
TRBD2	-	TRBJ2-1	TRBV9	CASSERVGLAGLSSYNEQFF	TGTGCCAGCAGCGAGAGGGTGGGGCTAGCGGGGCTTAGCTCCTACAATGAGCAGTTCTTC
-	-	TRBJ2-3	TRBV7-3	CASSLGSKTDTQYF	TGTGCCAGCAGCTTAGGGAGTAAAACAGATACGCAGTATTTT
TRBD1	-	TRBJ2-2	TRBV5-1	CASSTQGASAGELFF	TGCGCCAGCAGCACACAGGGGGCTTCCGCCGGGGAGCTGTTTTTT
-	-	TRBJ1-1	TRBV14	CASSQEAVTEAFF	TGTGCCAGCAGCCAAGAGGCCGTCACTGAAGCTTTCTTT
-	-	TRBJ1-6	TRBV19	CASSDTYNSPLHF	TGTGCCAGTAGTGACACCTATAATTCACCCCTCCACTTT
-	-	TRBJ1-5	TRBV3-1/TRBV3-2	CASSQDSGYYQPQHF	TGTGCCAGCAGCCAAGACTCGGGGTACTATCAGCCCCAGCATTTT
TRBD1	-	TRBJ1-4	TRBV30	CAWSRDSNEKLFF	TGTGCCTGGAGCCGGGACAGCAATGAAAAACTGTTTTTT
-	-	TRBJ1-5	TRBV18	CASTTGLREPQHF	TGTGCCAGCACAACAGGGCTGAGAGAGCCCCAGCATTTT
-	-	TRBJ1-4	TRBV5-1	CASSLEGGRTNEKLFF	TGCGCCAGCAGCTTGGAAGGGGGAAGAACTAATGAAAAACTGTTTTTT
TRBD1	-	TRBJ2-2	TRBV19	CASSITRGPRTGELFF	TGTGCCAGTAGTATTACCAGGGGGCCGCGCACCGGGGAGCTGTTTTTT
-	-	TRBJ1-6	TRBV6-1	CASSERGLPSPLHF	TGTGCCAGCAGTGAGAGGGGACTCCCCTCACCCCTCCACTTT
TRBD1	once	TRBJ1-4	TRBV29-1	CSVEGGQVGEKLFF	TGCAGCGTTGAGGGGGGACAGGTCGGTGAAAAACTGTTTTTT
-	-	TRBJ1-4	TRBV19	CASSPAPGFYEKLFF	TGTGCCAGTAGTCCGGCCCCCGGGTTTTATGAAAAACTGTTTTTT
TRBD1	-	TRBJ1-2	TRBV19	CASSGQAYGYTF	TGTGCCAGTAGCGGACAGGCCTATGGCTACACCTTC
TRBD2	-	TRBJ2-5	TRBV3-1/TRBV3-2	CASSQETSGGRETQYF	TGTGCCAGCAGCCAAGAAACTAGCGGGGGGAGGGAGACCCAGTACTTC
TRBD2	many	TRBJ2-1	TRBV11-2	CASSLAGIAGGEQFF	TGTGCCAGCAGCTTAGCCGGGATAGCGGGGGGTGAGCAGTTCTTC
TRBD1	-	TRBJ1-5	TRBV19	CASTGTGGNQPQHF	TGTGCCAGTACCGGGACAGGGGGCAATCAGCCCCAGCATTTT
-	-	TRBJ1-1	TRBV5-1	CASSLAPEKNTEAFF	TGCGCCAGCAGCTTGGCCCCCGAGAAAAACACTGAAGCTTTCTTT
-	-	TRBJ1-5	TRBV3-1/TRBV3-2	CASSQDRTGNQPQHF	TGTGCCAGCAGCCAAGATCGGACAGGCAATCAGCCCCAGCATTTT
-	-	TRBJ2-7	TRBV3-1/TRBV3-2	CASSPRGISYEQYF	TGTGCCAGCAGCCCACGAGGGATTTCCTACGAGCAGTACTTC
TRBD1	-	TRBJ1-5	TRBV7-2	CASSLTGTGNQPQHF	TGTGCCAGCAGCCTAACCGGGACAGGGAATCAGCCCCAGCATTTT
-	-	TRBJ1-1	TRBV12-5	CASGLEGRNTEAFF	TGTGCTAGTGGGCTGGAGGGAAGGAACACTGAAGCTTTCTTT
TRBD2	-	TRBJ2-1	TRBV5-1	CASNSAGGNEQFF	TGCGCCAGCAACTCGGCGGGAGGTAATGAGCAGTTCTTC
TRBD2	-	TRBJ2-5	TRBV5-6	CASSNGRTKETQYF	TGTGCCAGCAGTAACGGGAGGACGAAAGAGACCCAGTACTTC
TRBD1	-	TRBJ1-1	TRBV7-2	CASSLRGRDTEAFF	TGTGCCAGCAGCCTCAGGGGGCGGGACACTGAAGCTTTCTTT
-	-	TRBJ2-2	TRBV29-1	CSVTSRAAGELFF	TGCAGCGTGACCAGCAGGGCTGCCGGGGAGCTGTTTTTT
TRBD1	few	TRBJ1-1	TRBV25-1	CASSDPGQGKNEAFF	TGTGCCAGCAGTGATCCGGGACAGGGGAAAAATGAAGCTTTCTTT
TRBD1	-	TRBJ1-5	TRBV20-1	CSASYRGGQPQHF	TGCAGTGCTAGTTACAGGGGAGGTCAGCCCCAGCATTTT
TRBD2	-	TRBJ2-3	TRBV6-1	CASSEGASGSHTQYF	TGTGCCAGCAGTGAAGGGGCTAGCGGGAGTCATACGCAGTATTTT
TRBD1	-	TRBJ1-1	TRBV5-1	CASSTDRGLGPEAFF	TGCGCCAGCAGCACCGACAGGGGGTTGGGGCCTGAAGCTTTCTTT
-	-	TRBJ1-3	TRBV6-5	CASSLMGPGNTIYF	TGTGCCAGCAGTTTAATGGGGCCCGGAAACACCATATATTTT
TRBD2	-	TRBJ2-1	TRBV5-6	CASSLRVLAGVYNEQFF	TGTGCCAGCAGCTTGAGGGTCCTCGCGGGAGTCTACAATGAGCAGTTCTTC
-	few	TRBJ2-1	TRBV6-5	CASSRQFSYNEQFF	TGTGCCAGCAGTCGACAGTTCTCCTACAATGAGCAGTTCTTC
-	few	TRBJ1-2	TRBV4-1	CASSQERGFNGYTF	TGCGCCAGCAGCCAAGAACGAGGTTTTAATGGCTACACCTTC
TRBD1	-	TRBJ2-1	TRBV6-6	CASSTPGQGYNEQFF	TGTGCCAGCAGTACGCCGGGACAGGGGTACAATGAGCAGTTCTTC
-	-	TRBJ1-2	TRBV5-4	CASSSLYSQANYGYTF	TGTGCCAGCAGCTCCCTCTATTCGCAGGCTAACTATGGCTACACCTTC
-	-	TRBJ1-4	TRBV11-2	CASTLMTGINEKLFF	TGTGCCAGCACCTTAATGACAGGAATTAATGAAAAACTGTTTTTT
TRBD1	-	TRBJ1-3	TRBV20-1	CSASLGGTGVYSGNTIYF	TGCAGTGCTAGTCTAGGGGGGACAGGGGTTTACTCTGGAAACACCATATATTTT
-	once	TRBJ2-7	TRBV6-1	CASSEVSYEQYF	TGTGCCAGCAGTGAAGTTAGCTACGAGCAGTACTTC
TRBD2	-	TRBJ2-2	TRBV6-5	CASSTGGLGTGELFF	TGTGCCAGCAGTACGGGGGGTCTTGGGACCGGGGAGCTGTTTTTT
-	-	TRBJ1-5	TRBV6-1	CASSEGHRNQPQHF	TGTGCCAGCAGTGAAGGACACCGCAATCAGCCCCAGCATTTT
-	once	TRBJ2-1	TRBV28	CASSLSLAGGYNEQFF	TGTGCCAGCAGTCTGAGTCTAGCCGGCGGCTACAATGAGCAGTTCTTC
-	-	TRBJ1-1	TRBV7-3	CASSLTRAVNTEAFF	TGTGCCAGCAGCTTAACGAGGGCGGTGAACACTGAAGCTTTCTTT
TRBD1	-	TRBJ1-6	TRBV18	CASSLGQGNSPLHF	TGTGCCAGCTCACTGGGACAGGGGAATTCACCCCTCCACTTT
TRBD1	-	TRBJ1-5	TRBV27	CANRDSSSNQPQHF	TGTGCCAACCGGGACAGCTCTAGCAATCAGCCCCAGCATTTT
-	-	TRBJ1-2	TRBV15	CATSRLASLLSF	TGTGCCACCAGCAGACTTGCGTCCTTACTATCCTTC
TRBD2	-	TRBJ2-3	TRBV7-3	CASSHGTSPQYF	TGTGCCAGCAGCCACGGGACTAGTCCCCAGTATTTT
TRBD1	-	TRBJ1-6	TRBV2	CASSETGGTYNSPLHF	TGTGCCAGCAGTGAAACAGGGGGCACCTATAATTCACCCCTCCACTTT
-	-	TRBJ1-1	TRBV19	CASTLGQNTEAFF	TGTGCCAGTACCCTCGGACAGAACACTGAAGCTTTCTTT
TRBD1	-	TRBJ1-3	TRBV9	CASSVGGTDSSGNTIYF	TGTGCCAGCAGCGTAGGAGGGACAGACAGCTCTGGAAACACCATATATTTT
-	-	TRBJ2-5	TRBV7-8	CASSSNRRGMARETQYF	TGTGCCAGCAGCTCCAACAGAAGGGGGATGGCGCGGGAGACCCAGTACTTC
TRBD1	-	TRBJ1-5	TRBV18	CASSPGYPDRGGSQPQHF	TGTGCCAGCTCACCGGGGTACCCCGACAGGGGAGGAAGTCAGCCCCAGCATTTT
TRBD1	-	TRBJ1-5	TRBV7-9	CASSPGTGLLCQPQHF	TGTGCCAGCAGCCCTGGGACAGGGTTGTTGTGTCAGCCCCAGCATTTT
-	-	TRBJ1-1	TRBV5-1	CASSLNTEAFF	TGCGCCAGCAGCCTAAACACTGAAGCTTTCTTT
-	-	TRBJ1-2	TRBV5-1	CASSLAGASGGYTF	TGCGCCAGCAGCTTGGCAGGTGCCTCGGGGGGCTACACCTTC
TRBD2	-	TRBJ2-2	TRBV2	CARSTSGSPTGELFF	TGTGCCAGATCCACTAGCGGGAGCCCGACCGGGGAGCTGTTTTTT
TRBD1	-	TRBJ2-2	TRBV7-7	CASSPDRVNTGELFF	TGTGCTAGCAGCCCGGACAGGGTGAACACCGGGGAGCTGTTTTTT